This TCR beta chain was sequenced for a study of T cells in Graves' hyperthyroidism and ophthalmopathy. Any patient presenting with uncontrolled infection, other autoimmune disease, pregnancy or lactation was left out. Amplification targeted TCR beta CDR3 regions from RNA transcripts. HTBI primers were used for first-round RT-PCR of the TCR CDR3. TCRdb used MiXCR to reprocess the multiplex PCR reads, holding one entry per CDR3 protein. Here the sample spans around 600,000 distinct CDR3 sequences, around 13% being singletons. V shed 5 bases and J 4 bases; nucleotides not matched to a gene: 9. There are 15 residues in the CDR3. Germline CDR1 and CDR2: SNHLY and FYNNEI.

What was sequenced was blood. The receptor's source is a woman aged 45-65 years with Graves' ophthalmopathy. The chain is built from TRBV2 and TRBJ2-5; 8 positions match TRBD1. CDR3 sequence: CASSKDRGRTETQYF. The DNA of the CDR3 is TGTGCCAGCAGTAAAGACAGGGGTCGTACAGAGACCCAGTACTTC.